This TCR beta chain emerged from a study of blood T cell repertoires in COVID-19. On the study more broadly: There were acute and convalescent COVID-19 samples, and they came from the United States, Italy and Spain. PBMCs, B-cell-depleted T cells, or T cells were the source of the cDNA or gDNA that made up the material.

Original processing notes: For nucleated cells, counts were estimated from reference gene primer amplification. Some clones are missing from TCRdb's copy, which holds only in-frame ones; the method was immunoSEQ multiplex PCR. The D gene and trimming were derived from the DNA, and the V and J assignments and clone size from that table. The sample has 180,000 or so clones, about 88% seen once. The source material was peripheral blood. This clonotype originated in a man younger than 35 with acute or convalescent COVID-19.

This CDR3 reads CASRVTGNTEAFF. The DNA for the CDR3 is TGTGCCAGCAGGGTGACAGGGAACACTGAAGCTTTCTTT. The chain uses TRBV6-5 and TRBJ1-1; a weak D match, TRBD1 (6 bases). Trimming removed 6 bases from V and 1 base from J, with 9 bases in between. Germline V lookup: CDR1 MNHEY, CDR2 SVGAGI. The CDR3 has 13 amino acids.